The clone carrying this T cell receptor (beta chain) was observed a handful of times. These data come from a study of blood T cell repertoires in COVID-19. Turning to the study itself: PBMCs, B-cell-depleted T cells, or T cells provided the cDNA or gDNA that made up the material.

Original methodology: How many nucleated cells were present was estimated from reference gene primer amplification. Profiled with immunoSEQ multiplex PCR; TCRdb holds only in-frame clones, not every one. V, J and clone size are those of that table, while D and trimming were read from the DNA. Of some 82,000 clones in the sample, around 83% were seen once. The specimen was peripheral blood. The source is an elderly man with active or convalescent COVID-19.

The CDR3 coding sequence is TGTGCCAGCAAAAACAGGGGGTACACCGGGGAGCTGTTTTTT. It specifies CASKNRGYTGELFF. The V gene is TRBV6-5, the J gene TRBJ2-2; 8 nucleotides align to TRBD1. Germline CDR1 is MNHEY and CDR2 is SVGAGI. With V trimmed by 7 bases and J by 3 bases, 4 bases remained unmatched. This CDR3 has 14 amino acids.